This is a list of T cell receptor beta chains from one sample in a study of vaccination and CD4 T cells after COVID-19. Antigens for these TCRs are unknown. MiXCR, applied by TCRdb to the PCR reads, yields one record per CDR3 protein. This table has more than 20,000 distinct CDR3 sequences, less than 45% appearing once. The sequencing here drew on CD4+ T cells from blood, cultured in vitro, taken about 7 months after SARS-CoV-2 vaccination. The receptors derive from a human donor who had recovered from COVID-19. Each CDR3 is given without its conserved first and last residue. Each record gives: V gene, CDR3 protein.

TRBV20-1,SASLAGYEQY
TRBV20-1,SGVQGAGQPQH
TRBV7-3,ASSRKEGGTLNEQF
TRBV7-9,ASSLTVSGELF
TRBV7-9,ASSLGLAGVNQF
TRBV6-5,ASSYAGTGNTEAF
TRBV6-1,ASSAGQLNTEAF
TRBV7-2,ASSLVFRGRRGGYT
TRBV6-1,ASSEALRPSGRHETQY
TRBV2,ASNRGGSNQPQH
TRBV25-1,ASSEMTGGNEQF
TRBV7-2,ASSLATRVGDTEAF
TRBV28,ASGPPSLAGGGEQY
TRBV20-1,SALGGTSGRVEQF
TRBV19,ASSIKAGPSSYNEQF
TRBV6-5,ASSYSREGTGELF
TRBV6-4,ASRYSRKAGVVHEQY
TRBV20-1,SASRVRETQY
TRBV20-1,SASDRGLTDTQY
TRBV7-9,ASSLRERAYEQY
TRBV20-1,SARETSGSGGSYNEQF
TRBV7-9,ASSLDPGLAVYEQY
TRBV28,ASSLWSGGDGYT
TRBV7-2,ASSFDRGSYNEQF
TRBV7-2,ASSLAGTAGVGETQY
TRBV6-1,ASSEEGTNQPQH
TRBV6-2/TRBV6-3,ASSYVMRDRGQDTQY
TRBV7-3,ASSLTGRVGGNPYNEQF
TRBV7-8,ASSRGHRANEQF
TRBV23-1,ASSQSPYSEQY
TRBV20-1,SARAPGTSGAISPY
TRBV11-1,ASRGPSYEQY
TRBV6-1,ASRLSVYEQY
TRBV6-5,ASSSIPGLAGRETQY
TRBV27,ASSPRTGIINEQF
TRBV27,ASSGHPGLAGGGETQY
TRBV7-2,ASSFSGSSDTQY
TRBV7-7,ASSLQLAGGPSRETQY
TRBV20-1,SATPWGSGEQY
TRBV7-3,ASSDGNTDTQY
TRBV19,ASSMWTADQPQH
TRBV20-1,SAIGLAGALGYTGELF
TRBV11-2,ASSSTGGGSYEQY
TRBV7-9,ASSSSGQSPREQY
TRBV6-5,ASSYSGLWTNTEAF
TRBV11-3,ASSPGQGGTDTQY
TRBV20-1,SAGDQGEPGGYT
TRBV24-1,ATSDPTGNGYT